This record concerns one T cell receptor beta chain sequence. Its antigen remains unknown. The CDR3 has 15 residues. Per germline, CDR1 SGHNT and CDR2 YYREEE (reference sequence). V lost 4 bases to trimming and J lost 7 bases, with 15 bases between them. TCRdb keeps only in-frame clones here, not all; method: immunoSEQ multiplex PCR. Here the sample spans 67,000 or so clones, about 85% being singletons. This specimen comes from a study of OX40 agonist ivuxolimab in advanced cancers. Study context: Intravenous ivuxolimab was administered to patients every 2 weeks at 0.01 to 10 mg/kg. Regarding the study as a whole: Relatively little clonal expansion, among the lowest observed, appeared in partial responders at 0.1-3.0 mg/kg. Compared with CD4+, CD8+ T cells on average had more expanded clones.

Baseline, cycle 4 day 1, and cycle 7 day 1 were the blood sampling points. The material sequenced was CD4+ or CD8+ T cells sorted from blood, taken in a trial of the OX40 agonist ivuxolimab. The sequence was obtained from an adult with an advanced solid tumor such as melanoma, head and neck, liver or kidney cancer. This chain connects TRBV5-4 to TRBJ1-6; the D gene is possibly TRBD1 (5 bases). The CDR3 here is CASSPVRGPNSPLHF. CDR3 nucleotides: TGTGCCAGCAGCCCCGTACGGGGCCCCAATTCACCCCTCCACTTT.